This TCR beta chain appears in the sequencing data of a study of T-cell reconstitution after alpha-beta-depleted transplantation in children. Preparing the TCRbeta library involved the use of unique molecular identifiers. TCRdb used MiXCR to reprocess the PCR reads, holding one entry per CDR3 protein. The table lists 300,000 to 400,000 distinct CDR3 sequences, about 16% of them singletons. Notes on this clonotype: Its antigen is undetermined.

Study results and limitations: By one year post-transplant, T-cell counts and diversity largely arose from T cells that were newly produced. Expanded graft clones, several hundred of them, were reportedly the source of alpha-beta T cells about two months after transplant. Day-60 TCRbeta diversity that was high in some patients was derived from surviving recipient T cells and thymic progenitors.

From germline, CDR1 is ENHRY and CDR2 SYGVKD. The CDR3 totals 14 residues. The V segment lost 9 bases and the J segment 3 bases; nucleotides outside the gene matches: 9. The input for sequencing was PBMCs, mostly from graft donor cells, taken 360 days after TCRalphabeta/CD19-depleted stem cell transplant. V usage is TRBV10-3 and J usage is TRBJ2-3; TRBD1 agrees at 7 bases. The receptor was isolated from a male patient between 2 and 15 years old who had a stem cell transplant for acute lymphoblastic leukemia, so the T cells may come from the graft donor. The DNA for the CDR3 is TGTGCCATTCAGGCGACAGGGTTAACAGATACGCAGTATTTT. It encodes CAIQATGLTDTQYF.